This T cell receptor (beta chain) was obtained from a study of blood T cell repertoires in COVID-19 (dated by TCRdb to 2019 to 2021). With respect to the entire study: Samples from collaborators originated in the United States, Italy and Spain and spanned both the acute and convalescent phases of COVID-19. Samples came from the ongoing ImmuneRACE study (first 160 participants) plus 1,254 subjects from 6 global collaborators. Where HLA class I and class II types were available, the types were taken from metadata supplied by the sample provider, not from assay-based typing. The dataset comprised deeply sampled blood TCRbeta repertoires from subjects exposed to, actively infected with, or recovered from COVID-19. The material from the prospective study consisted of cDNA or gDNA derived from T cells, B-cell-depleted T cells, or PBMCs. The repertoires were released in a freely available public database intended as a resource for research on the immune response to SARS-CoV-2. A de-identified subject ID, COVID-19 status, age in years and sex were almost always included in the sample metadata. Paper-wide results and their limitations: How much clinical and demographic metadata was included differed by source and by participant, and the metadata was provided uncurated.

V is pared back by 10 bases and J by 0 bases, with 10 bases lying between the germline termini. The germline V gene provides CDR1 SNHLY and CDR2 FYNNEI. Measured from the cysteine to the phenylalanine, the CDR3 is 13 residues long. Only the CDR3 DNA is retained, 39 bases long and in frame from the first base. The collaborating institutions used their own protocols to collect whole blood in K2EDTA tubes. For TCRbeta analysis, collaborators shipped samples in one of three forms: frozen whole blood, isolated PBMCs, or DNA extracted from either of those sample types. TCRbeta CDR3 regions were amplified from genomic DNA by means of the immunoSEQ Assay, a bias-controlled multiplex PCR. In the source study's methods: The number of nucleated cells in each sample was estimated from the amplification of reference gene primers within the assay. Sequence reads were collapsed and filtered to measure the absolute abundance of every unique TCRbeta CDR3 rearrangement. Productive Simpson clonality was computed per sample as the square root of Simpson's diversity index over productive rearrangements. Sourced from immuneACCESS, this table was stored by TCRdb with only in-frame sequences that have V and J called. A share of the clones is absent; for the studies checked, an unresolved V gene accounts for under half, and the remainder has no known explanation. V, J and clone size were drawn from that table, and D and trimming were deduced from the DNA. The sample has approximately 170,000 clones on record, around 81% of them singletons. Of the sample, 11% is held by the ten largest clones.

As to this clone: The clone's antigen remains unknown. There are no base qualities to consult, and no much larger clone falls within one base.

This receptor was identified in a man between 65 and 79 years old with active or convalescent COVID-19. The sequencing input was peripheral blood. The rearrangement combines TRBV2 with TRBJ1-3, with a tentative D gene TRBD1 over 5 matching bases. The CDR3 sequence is CATLQDSGNTIYF. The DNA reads TGTGCCACCCTACAGGACTCTGGAAACACCATATATTTT.